Listed below are T cell receptor beta chains from one sample, sequenced in a study of a mutant IDH1 vaccine in newly diagnosed glioma. Only in-frame clones appear in the TCRdb table, and some are missing; sequencing was by immunoSEQ multiplex PCR. The repertoire has approximately 100,000 clones, roughly 89% of them found once; the top ten carry 0.5% to 0.6%. Source: PBMCs, taken from a glioma patient treated with radiotherapy, temozolomide or both. The receptors stem from a woman aged 45-65 years with glioma. CDR3s include the opening cysteine and the closing phenylalanine or tryptophan. Fields, in order: V gene, clone size, D gene, J gene, CDR3 protein, CDR3 DNA. A D gene is named only where the DNA matches it firmly. Size is omitted from some rows. Given values are once, few, many or a class for expanded clones.

V: TRBV15
size: -
D: -
J: TRBJ2-7
CDR3: CATSRARGTGSSYEQYF
DNA: TGTGCCACCAGCAGAGCCCGAGGGACCGGATCTTCCTACGAGCAGTACTTC

V: TRBV7-9
size: -
D: -
J: TRBJ1-4
CDR3: CASSLTFREKLFF
DNA: TGTGCCAGCAGCTTAACGTTCCGTGAAAAACTGTTTTTT

V: TRBV9
size: few
D: TRBD1
J: TRBJ1-1
CDR3: CASSDGQGRNTEAFF
DNA: TGTGCCAGCAGCGACGGACAGGGGAGGAACACTGAAGCTTTCTTT

V: TRBV5-4
size: once
D: -
J: TRBJ2-6
CDR3: CASSLAAGAGANVLTF
DNA: TGTGCCAGCAGCTTGGCCGCGGGGGCGGGGGCCAACGTCCTGACTTTC

V: TRBV14
size: -
D: -
J: TRBJ1-1
CDR3: CASSQLQGWGRDTEAFF
DNA: TGTGCCAGCAGCCAACTACAGGGTTGGGGGCGGGACACTGAAGCTTTCTTT

V: TRBV25-1
size: -
D: -
J: TRBJ2-7
CDR3: CASSDGARGEQYF
DNA: TGTGCCAGCAGTGACGGGGCCCGGGGCGAGCAGTACTTC

V: TRBV6-1
size: -
D: -
J: TRBJ1-6
CDR3: CASRDSHNSPLHF
DNA: TGTGCCAGCAGGGATAGTCATAATTCACCCCTCCACTTT

V: TRBV5-4
size: -
D: TRBD1
J: TRBJ2-7
CDR3: CASSFGTGWAMQYF
DNA: TGTGCCAGCAGCTTCGGGACAGGGTGGGCTATGCAGTACTTC

V: TRBV7-7
size: -
D: -
J: TRBJ2-5
CDR3: CASSLRAFQETQYF
DNA: TGTGCTAGCAGCTTGAGGGCGTTCCAAGAGACCCAGTACTTC

V: TRBV10-1
size: -
D: -
J: TRBJ2-7
CDR3: CASSPGVPGDEQYF
DNA: TGCGCCAGCAGTCCGGGGGTCCCCGGGGACGAGCAGTACTTC

V: TRBV6-8
size: -
D: TRBD1
J: TRBJ2-2
CDR3: CASRRQGAAGELFF
DNA: TGTGCCAGCAGGCGACAGGGGGCGGCAGGGGAGCTGTTTTTT

V: TRBV27
size: -
D: TRBD1
J: TRBJ2-5
CDR3: CASSIQGQGETQYF
DNA: TGTGCCAGCAGTATCCAAGGACAGGGCGAGACCCAGTACTTC

V: TRBV27
size: -
D: TRBD1
J: TRBJ1-5
CDR3: CASSEGPGTGSYSNQPQHF
DNA: TGTGCCAGCAGTGAGGGTCCCGGGACAGGTAGTTATAGCAATCAGCCCCAGCATTTT

V: TRBV18
size: few
D: -
J: TRBJ1-1
CDR3: CASSHRQGPAFF
DNA: TGTGCCAGCTCACACCGGCAGGGCCCGGCTTTCTTT

V: TRBV18
size: -
D: -
J: TRBJ2-5
CDR3: CASSPRETQYF
DNA: TGTGCCAGCTCACCACGGGAGACCCAGTACTTC

V: TRBV5-1
size: -
D: -
J: TRBJ2-1
CDR3: CASSEDGGSYNEQFF
DNA: TGCGCCAGCAGCGAAGACGGTGGGTCCTACAATGAGCAGTTCTTC

V: TRBV19
size: -
D: TRBD2
J: TRBJ2-2
CDR3: CASSILAGGGELFF
DNA: TGTGCCAGTAGTATACTAGCGGGAGGGGGGGAGCTGTTTTTT

V: TRBV2
size: -
D: TRBD2
J: TRBJ2-2
CDR3: CASSESGGIITGELFF
DNA: TGTGCCAGCAGTGAATCGGGGGGAATAATAACCGGGGAGCTGTTTTTT

V: TRBV9
size: few
D: TRBD2
J: TRBJ2-1
CDR3: CASSPSGASSYNEQFF
DNA: TGTGCCAGCAGCCCTAGCGGAGCCAGCTCCTACAATGAGCAGTTCTTC

V: TRBV4-1
size: -
D: -
J: TRBJ2-3
CDR3: CASSPLRASADTQYF
DNA: TGCGCCAGCAGCCCCCTTCGGGCGTCTGCAGATACGCAGTATTTT

V: TRBV7-9
size: -
D: TRBD2
J: TRBJ2-5
CDR3: CASSLYSGGEETQYF
DNA: TGTGCCAGCAGCTTATATAGCGGGGGTGAAGAGACCCAGTACTTC

V: TRBV7-3
size: -
D: TRBD2
J: TRBJ2-1
CDR3: CASSPRLAGMNEQFF
DNA: TGTGCCAGCAGCCCCCGACTAGCGGGAATGAATGAGCAGTTCTTC